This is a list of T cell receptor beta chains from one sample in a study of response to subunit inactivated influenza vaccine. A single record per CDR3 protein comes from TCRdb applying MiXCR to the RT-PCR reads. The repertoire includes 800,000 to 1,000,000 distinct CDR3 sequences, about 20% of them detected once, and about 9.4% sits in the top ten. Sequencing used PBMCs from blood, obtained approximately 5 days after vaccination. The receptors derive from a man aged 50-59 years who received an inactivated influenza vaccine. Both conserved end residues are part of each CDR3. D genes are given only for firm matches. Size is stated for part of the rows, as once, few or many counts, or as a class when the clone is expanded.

CASSDGGGPYNEQFF TGTGCCAGCAGTGATGGGGGGGGGCCCTACAATGAGCAGTTCTTC TRBV2 . . TRBJ2-1
CATSAGADTQYF TGTGCCACCAGTGCTGGAGCAGATACGCAGTATTTT TRBV24-1 . few TRBJ2-3
CASSPLDRGWTEAFF TGTGCCAGCAGTCCCTTGGACAGGGGGTGGACTGAAGCTTTCTTT TRBV25-1 TRBD1 . TRBJ1-1
CSVAYFYEQYF TGCAGCGTTGCTTATTTCTACGAGCAGTACTTC TRBV29-1 . many TRBJ2-7
CATRLASRGYEQYF TGTGCCACCCGACTAGCGTCCCGGGGGTACGAGCAGTACTTC TRBV28 TRBD2 . TRBJ2-7
CASSPRRAGTLEDEQYF TGCGCCAGCAGCCCCCGACGAGCCGGGACGTTGGAGGACGAGCAGTACTTC TRBV4-3 . . TRBJ2-7
CSVEEPPRDNEQFF TGCAGCGTTGAAGAGCCTCCTAGAGACAATGAGCAGTTCTTC TRBV29-1 . many TRBJ2-1
CASSQDIIDEQFF TGTGCCAGCAGCCAAGATATTATCGATGAGCAGTTCTTC TRBV4-2 . . TRBJ2-1
CASSLDGPANTGELFF TGCGCCAGCAGCTTGGATGGGCCCGCGAACACCGGGGAGCTGTTTTTT TRBV5-1 . . TRBJ2-2
CASSQRVRETQYF TGCGCCAGCAGCCAACGGGTAAGAGAGACCCAGTACTTC TRBV4-3 . . TRBJ2-5
CASSLWRGSGNTGELFF TGCGCCAGCAGCTTGTGGCGGGGATCGGGGAACACCGGGGAGCTGTTTTTT TRBV5-1 . . TRBJ2-2
CSLRPLIDDGYNSPLHF TGCAGTTTAAGGCCGCTCATCGACGATGGCTATAATTCACCCCTCCACTTT TRBV20-1 . many TRBJ1-6
CASTRVDRFVYGYTF TGTGCCAGCACCCGAGTGGACCGGTTTGTCTATGGCTACACCTTC TRBV12-3/TRBV12-4 . many TRBJ1-2
CASKDSSYEQYF TGCGCCAGCAAGGACAGCTCCTACGAGCAGTACTTC TRBV5-1 . few TRBJ2-7
CASTPGQGAGDTQYF TGTGCCAGCACTCCCGGACAGGGGGCTGGAGATACGCAGTATTTT TRBV12-3/TRBV12-4 TRBD1 . TRBJ2-3
CSARIGTVNTEAFF TGCAGTGCTCGGATCGGGACAGTGAACACTGAAGCTTTCTTT TRBV20-1 TRBD1 . TRBJ1-1
CASSLDSGEQFF TGTGCCAGCAGCCTGGACAGCGGTGAGCAGTTCTTC TRBV12-3/TRBV12-4 . few TRBJ2-1
CASSPQIAGGSYEQYF TGCGCCAGCAGCCCGCAAATAGCGGGAGGTTCCTACGAGCAGTACTTC TRBV5-1 TRBD2 . TRBJ2-7
CASSLSSAPETQYF TGTGCCAGCAGCTTGAGCAGCGCCCCCGAGACCCAGTACTTC TRBV7-8 . . TRBJ2-5
CSASKAGQGGSTGAVYEQYF TGCAGTGCTAGTAAGGCGGGACAGGGTGGTTCCACGGGGGCCGTTTACGAGCAGTACTTC TRBV20-1 TRBD1 few TRBJ2-7
CSATPGPFLGNQPQHF TGCAGTGCGACCCCGGGCCCTTTTTTGGGCAATCAGCCCCAGCATTTT TRBV20-1 . many TRBJ1-5
CAITGSATNTGELFF TGTGCCATCACAGGGTCAGCCACGAACACCGGGGAGCTGTTTTTT TRBV10-3 . . TRBJ2-2
CSARDLRETGELFF TGCAGTGCTAGAGATTTGAGGGAAACCGGGGAGCTGTTTTTT TRBV20-1 . . TRBJ2-2
CASSLSRPAYEQYF TGCGCCAGCAGCTTGAGCAGGCCGGCCTACGAGCAGTACTTC TRBV5-1 . many TRBJ2-7
CATHGGDYIYNEQFF TGTGCCACCCACGGAGGGGACTACATTTACAATGAGCAGTTCTTC TRBV15 TRBD2 few TRBJ2-1
CASSQDPGTVTDTQYF TGTGCCAGCAGCCAAGATCCCGGGACAGTCACAGATACGCAGTATTTT TRBV4-2 TRBD1 few TRBJ2-3
CASSTRDIGAPLNNEKLFF TGTGCCAGCTCAACCCGGGACATAGGGGCCCCACTCAACAATGAAAAACTGTTTTTT TRBV18 . . TRBJ1-4
CSAPAQAANSPLHF TGCAGTGCTCCAGCACAGGCGGCAAATTCACCCCTCCACTTT TRBV20-1 . few TRBJ1-6
CASSLLGEGYNEQYF TGTGCCAGCAGCCTCTTAGGGGAGGGCTACAACGAGCAGTACTTC TRBV12-3/TRBV12-4 TRBD2 . TRBJ2-7
CASSPLEELFF TGTGCCAGCAGCCCCTTGGAGGAGCTGTTTTTT TRBV28 . . TRBJ2-2
CSAPLGTGRETQYF TGCAGTGCTCCACTCGGGACAGGGAGGGAGACCCAGTACTTC TRBV20-1 TRBD1 . TRBJ2-5
CASSFPSAQGESGETQYF TGCGCCAGCAGCTTCCCATCCGCACAGGGGGAGTCAGGGGAGACCCAGTACTTC TRBV5-1 TRBD1 . TRBJ2-5
CASSLKQGVTEAFF TGTGCCAGCAGTTTAAAACAGGGTGTCACTGAAGCTTTCTTT TRBV6-5 . few TRBJ1-1
CASSQGPQSPLHF TGTGCCAGCAGCCAAGGGCCGCAATCACCCCTCCACTTT TRBV3-1 . few TRBJ1-6
CASSAHSGLQNNEQFF TGTGCCAGCAGCGCACACTCGGGACTTCAGAACAATGAGCAGTTCTTC TRBV9 . few TRBJ2-1
CAISPGTGGSKNIQYF TGTGCCATCAGCCCGGGGACAGGGGGATCCAAAAACATTCAGTACTTC TRBV10-3 TRBD1 . TRBJ2-4
CSVGIAGGSQYF TGCAGCGTTGGGATAGCGGGGGGGTCCCAGTACTTC TRBV29-1 TRBD2 many TRBJ2-5
CATSVGTGLRYEQFF TGTGCCACCAGTGTGGGGACTGGCCTAAGGTATGAGCAGTTCTTC TRBV24-1 . many TRBJ2-1
CASTQPHTEAFF TGTGCCAGCACCCAACCCCACACTGAAGCTTTCTTT TRBV7-9 . . TRBJ1-1
CASSKVNTPNCHYGQYF TGTGCCAGCAGCAAAGTTAATACCCCAAATTGCCACTACGGGCAGTACTTC TRBV21-1 . . TRBJ2-7
CSAREPSGSSYNEQFF TGCAGTGCTAGAGAACCTAGCGGGAGCTCCTACAATGAGCAGTTCTTC TRBV20-1 TRBD2 many TRBJ2-1
CASSLGGWAVEEQFF TGTGCCAGCAGCCTGGGGGGTTGGGCCGTCGAGGAGCAGTTCTTC TRBV7-2 . . TRBJ2-1
CSATSTPQGASSTDTQYF TGCAGTGCCACCTCCACCCCCCAGGGGGCTTCTAGCACAGATACGCAGTATTTT TRBV20-1 TRBD1 . TRBJ2-3
CSAGAISYEQYF TGCAGTGCTGGTGCGATAAGCTACGAGCAGTACTTC TRBV20-1 . . TRBJ2-7
CASRQGNTDTQYF TGTGCCAGTCGACAGGGGAACACAGATACGCAGTATTTT TRBV28 TRBD1 . TRBJ2-3
CASSQLASNEQFF TGTGCCAGCAGCCAACTAGCGTCCAATGAGCAGTTCTTC TRBV6-2/TRBV6-3 TRBD2 few TRBJ2-1
CSTGLRSEAFF TGCAGCACGGGCCTTAGGTCTGAAGCTTTCTTT TRBV29-1 . many TRBJ1-1
CASSSDIGRNQPQHF TGTGCCAGCAGCTCGGACATAGGGCGCAATCAGCCCCAGCATTTT TRBV7-2 . . TRBJ1-5
CSASVWQGTEAFF TGCAGTGCTAGTGTTTGGCAGGGCACTGAAGCTTTCTTT TRBV20-1 . . TRBJ1-1
CASSLAGANTGELFF TGTGCCAGCAGCTTGGCAGGGGCGAACACCGGGGAGCTGTTTTTT TRBV12-3/TRBV12-4 . many TRBJ2-2
CASSSGTGRLPQHF TGTGCCAGCAGTTCCGGGACAGGGAGGTTGCCCCAGCATTTT TRBV28 TRBD1 few TRBJ1-5
CAIILSVYNEQFF TGTGCCATCATTCTTTCAGTTTACAATGAGCAGTTCTTC TRBV10-3 . . TRBJ2-1
CASSLAGVNYEQYF TGTGCCAGCAGTCTAGCGGGGGTAAACTACGAGCAGTACTTC TRBV28 TRBD2 . TRBJ2-7
CSAKRLLTNSGNTIYF TGCAGTGCTAAGAGGCTCCTTACTAACTCTGGAAACACCATATATTTT TRBV20-1 . few TRBJ1-3